The 30 T cell receptor beta chains reported below all come from one sample, sequenced in a study of blood T cells in healthy people across ages. A second about 6 to 12 cycle PCR used barcoded and J-beta primers. TCRdb used MiXCR to reprocess the 5' RACE reads, holding one entry per CDR3 protein. The sample shows about 570,000 distinct CDR3 sequences, about 26% of them seen only once. The sequencing input was blood. The receptors were gathered from a woman in her sixties or seventies in good health.

This clonotype turned up a few times. The chain has TRBV7-2 and TRBJ2-5; 8 bases map to TRBD2. Germline CDR1 is SGHTA and CDR2 is FQGNSA. The V and J ends lost 0 bases and 0 bases, in that order; junction bases with no gene match: 3. The CDR3 is 16 amino acids. In DNA, the CDR3 is TGTGCCAGCAGCTTAGCGCGCGGGGGGAACCAAGAGACCCAGTACTTC. This codes for CASSLARGGNQETQYF.

This clonotype showed up just a few times. The rearrangement uses TRBV5-1 and TRBJ2-2, with D tentatively TRBD1 (6 bases). The CDR3 sequence is 16 residues long. The V end lost 1 base, the J end lost 2 bases, and 12 bases lay between the germline ends. Germline V CDR1 and CDR2: SGHRS, YFSETQ. This CDR3 is CASSLRGIDNTGELFF. Here the CDR3 DNA reads TGCGCCAGCAGCTTGAGGGGGATTGATAACACCGGGGAGCTGTTTTTT.

The genes are TRBV20-1 and TRBJ2-7; D is possibly TRBD1 (5 bases). The V gene's germline CDR1 is DFQATT and CDR2 SNEGSKA (reference sequence). The germline V and J ends were trimmed by 0 bases and 2 bases, with 11 bases remaining between them. This CDR3 contains 14 residues. The DNA of the CDR3 is TGCAGTGCTAGAGAAGGAATAGGGGCCTACGAGCAGTACTTC. This translates into CSAREGIGAYEQYF.

This clonotype was observed a handful of times. A much larger clone differs from this one at a single base, so this may be a read error. The V and J genes are TRBV5-1 and TRBJ2-7; TRBD1 matches 7 bases. Germline CDR1 SGHRS, CDR2 YFSETQ. The CDR3 runs 13 residues. For the CDR3, the DNA is TGCGCCAGCGGCTTTGACAGGGCCTACGAGCAGTACTTC. Encoded protein: CASGFDRAYEQYF.

This chain links TRBV7-3 with TRBJ2-4, with 11 bases matching TRBD1. CDR3 length: 15 amino acids. The V and J ends lost 5 bases and 3 bases, in that order; junction bases with no gene match: 3. Per the germline V gene, CDR1 is SGHTA and CDR2 is FQGTGA. The CDR3 nucleotides read TGTGCCAGCAGCCGGACAGGGGGCGGCAAAAACATTCAGTACTTC. Residues: CASSRTGGGKNIQYF.

As for this clonotype: Without the conserved terminal phenylalanine or tryptophan, this CDR3 likely stems from a read error. The chain carries TRBV7-2 and TRBJ2-5; 9 bases are a match to TRBD2. Germline V gene data show CDR1 as SGHTA and CDR2 as FQGNSA. The CDR3 extends over 17 amino acids. With V trimmed by 1 base and J by 4 bases, 10 bases remained unmatched. Here the CDR3 reads CASSLVGRGGLRETQYL. The CDR3 DNA reads TGTGCCAGCAGCTTAGTCGGGCGGGGGGGCCTGAGAGAGACCCAGTACCTC.

This clonotype occurred once. The chain recombines TRBV12-3 or TRBV12-4 with TRBJ2-7; 10 nucleotides align to TRBD1. Judging by the DNA end, TRBJ1-2 fits better; the J call may be wrong. The CDR3 loop spans 14 amino acids. The CDR3 bases are TGTGCCAGCAGTTTGACGAGACAGGGGGCTCGCTACACCTTC. This codes for CASSLTRQGARYTF.

The rearrangement links TRBV7-9 to TRBJ2-1; the match to TRBD1 covers 8 bases. Trimming at V came to 5 bases and at J to 6 bases, leaving 6 bases not matched to a gene. This CDR3 has 14 amino acids. Germline V gene data show CDR1 as SEHNR and CDR2 as FQNEAQ (reference sequence). The CDR3 region is CASSPWDRTNEQFF. CDR3 nucleotides: TGTGCCAGCAGCCCATGGGACAGGACCAATGAGCAGTTCTTC.

With respect to this clonotype: Mismatch with germline at one junction end may stem from a read error. This chain connects TRBV9 to TRBJ1-1; D gene unclear. CDR1 SGDLS and CDR2 YYNGEE come from the germline V gene. The CDR3 covers 14 residues. CDR3 DNA: TGTGCCAGCAGCGTAGCTCGGGAGAACACTGAAGCCTTCTTT. Translated: CASSVARENTEAFF.

This clonotype was found once. V gene TRBV5-1 combines with J gene TRBJ2-1, with TRBD1 identical over 8 bases. Germline V gene sequence: CDR1 SGHRS, CDR2 YFSETQ. This CDR3 contains 13 residues. The V segment lost 4 bases and the J segment 8 bases; nucleotides outside the gene matches: 5. The CDR3 DNA reads as TGCGCCAGCAGCCGGACAGGGAACGATGAGCAGTTCTTC. This sequence encodes CASSRTGNDEQFF.

This clonotype was seen a handful of times. In DNA form, the CDR3 reads TGTGCCAGCAGCCCCGGACAGCTCGATGAAAAACTGTTTTTT. It codes for CASSPGQLDEKLFF. V usage is TRBV7-9 and J usage is TRBJ1-4, with a weak D call TRBD1 (6 bases). CDR1 SEHNR and CDR2 FQNEAQ come from the germline V gene (reference sequence). This CDR3 has 14 residues. Trimming cost V 5 bases and J 6 bases, with 13 bases left between them.

This clonotype was observed a few times. This chain links TRBV7-2 with TRBJ2-5, with 7 bases fitting TRBD1. TRBJ2-7 matches the DNA end more closely, so the J call is doubtful. CDR3 length: 15 amino acids. The germline CDR1 and CDR2 sequences are SGHTA and FQGNSA. The CDR3: CASSLVSGTEYEQYF. For the CDR3, the DNA is TGTGCCAGCAGCTTAGTGTCCGGGACAGAGTACGAGCAGTACTTC.

This clonotype was counted at least ten times. The chain carries TRBV5-1 and TRBJ2-5, with a tentative D call TRBD1 (5 bases). This CDR3 spans 14 amino acids. CDR1 and CDR2 from the germline V gene are SGHRS and YFSETQ. Between the trimmed V and J ends, which lost 0 bases and 6 bases, there was a span of 12 bases. CDR3 in amino acids: CASSLAQGSKTQYF. CDR3 in DNA: TGCGCCAGCAGCTTGGCCCAGGGTTCGAAGACCCAGTACTTC.

This clonotype has more than one count but fewer than ten. The chain uses TRBV29-1 and TRBJ2-5; maybe TRBD2 (7 bases). Germline CDR1 SQVTM, CDR2 ANQGSEA. The CDR3 extends over 14 amino acids. The ends were cut back, 7 bases at V and 2 bases at J, with 17 bases in the middle. This chain's CDR3 is CSAKGGGFQETQYF. The CDR3 DNA follows: TGCAGCGCGAAGGGGGGGGGATTTCAAGAGACCCAGTACTTC.

The chain recombines TRBV10-3 with TRBJ2-3; possible D gene TRBD2, 5 bases. Deletions cut 2 bases from V and 5 bases from J, with 5 bases between. CDR1 is ENHRY and CDR2 is SYGVKD in the germline V gene. The CDR3 spans 12 residues. The CDR3 nucleotides are TGTGCCATCAGTGAGGGAGGAGATACGCAGTATTTT. Protein sequence: CAISEGGDTQYF.

In its sample, this clonotype was seen a few times. The J gene is TRBJ2-6, the V gene TRBV25-1; D is unresolved. This CDR3 is 15 amino acids long. CDR1 and CDR2 (germline): MGHDK, SYGVNS. The V end was cut by 8 bases, the J end by 0 bases, with 11 bases between. CDR3 sequence: CASGVLGSGANVLTF. The CDR3 DNA sequence: TGTGCCAGCGGTGTTCTGGGCTCTGGGGCCAACGTCCTGACTTTC.

The DNA of the CDR3 is TGTGCCACCAGCAGAGATTATTCGGACCCGACGAACACCGGGGAGCTGTTTTTT. This gives the protein CATSRDYSDPTNTGELFF. The rearrangement joins TRBV15 to TRBJ2-2; no definite D call. There are 18 residues in the CDR3. Trimming left V 0 bases short and J 0 bases short, with 14 bases between. The germline V gene encodes CDR1 LNHNV and CDR2 YYDKDF (reference sequence).

This rearrangement joins TRBV2 to TRBJ1-4; 10 positions agree with TRBD1. The CDR3 consists of 15 residues. Germline-derived CDR1 and CDR2 are SNHLY and FYNNEI. V lost 6 bases, J lost 8 bases, and 9 bases stayed unmatched. The CDR3 region has the DNA TGTGCCAGCAGGCCGACAGGGGGCGGCGGAGAAAAACTGTTTTTT. Amino acids: CASRPTGGGGEKLFF.

As for this clonotype: A read error is likely, as this CDR3 ends without the conserved phenylalanine or tryptophan. The rearrangement joins TRBV12-5 to TRBJ1-1, with no clear D. The CDR3 covers 15 residues. Trimming removed 0 bases from V and 4 bases from J, with 12 bases in between. Germline values: CDR1 LGHNT, CDR2 FRNRAP. CDR3 DNA sequence: TGTGCTAGTGGTTTGGTATCAGGAATTGCCACTGAAGCTTTCCTT. It is translated as CASGLVSGIATEAFL.

This clonotype was recorded a few times. The chain has TRBV7-9 and TRBJ1-1; TRBD1 might be the D (6 bases). Germline values: CDR1 SEHNR, CDR2 FQNEAQ (reference sequence). The CDR3 runs to 13 residues. Trimming stripped 3 bases from V and 5 bases from J, with 10 bases between. The CDR3 is CASSFQGRTEAFF. The CDR3, as DNA: TGTGCCAGCAGCTTCCAGGGGCGAACTGAAGCTTTCTTT.

J is TRBJ2-5 and V is TRBV20-1, with TRBD1 matching 7 bases. The J call is uncertain, as TRBJ2-7 better fits the DNA end. The CDR3 runs to 13 residues. Germline V CDR1 and CDR2: DFQATT, SNEGSKA (reference sequence). The chain's CDR3 is CSARVTGDNEQYF. CDR3 in DNA: TGCAGTGCTAGAGTCACAGGGGACAACGAGCAGTACTTC.

The chain uses TRBV2 and TRBJ1-2; D uncertain. The CDR3 consists of 13 residues. Germline lookup yields CDR1 SNHLY and CDR2 FYNNEI. Trimming took 5 bases from V and 2 from J, leaving 9 bases between them. The CDR3 reads CASSTEQNYGYTF. For the CDR3, the DNA is TGTGCCAGCAGTACAGAACAGAACTATGGCTACACCTTC.

About this clonotype itself: An end of the junction does not agree with germline; a read error may underlie this. The rearrangement joins TRBV27 to TRBJ1-1; D not certain. The CDR3 spans 13 residues. Germline V gene sequence: CDR1 MNHEY, CDR2 SMNVEV (reference sequence). CDR3 protein: CASSLWVNAEAFF. In DNA, the CDR3 is TGTGCCAGCAGTTTATGGGTGAACGCTGAAGCTTTCTTT.

The genes are TRBV5-1 and TRBJ1-5; tentatively, D is TRBD1 (5 bases). The V and J ends lost 0 bases and 2 bases respectively, with 9 bases between them. CDR1 and CDR2 from the germline V gene are SGHRS and YFSETQ. The CDR3 has 15 amino acids. The CDR3 reads CASSLEGDGNQPQHF. In DNA, the CDR3 is TGCGCCAGCAGCTTGGAAGGGGATGGCAATCAGCCCCAGCATTTT.

The chain recombines TRBV7-9 with TRBJ1-1, with 8 bases identical to TRBD1. With V trimmed by 5 bases and J by 8 bases, 4 bases remained unmatched. In germline, CDR1 is SEHNR, CDR2 FQNEAQ (reference sequence). The CDR3 has 12 residues. Here the CDR3 DNA reads TGTGCCAGCAGCGCATGGGACAGGGAAGCTTTCTTT. Its translation is CASSAWDREAFF. Full variable domain (missing parts from reference TRBV7-9 and TRBJ1-1): DTGVSQNPRHKITKRGQNVTFRCDPISEHNRLYWYRQTLGQGPEFLTYFQNEAQLEKSRLLSDRFSAERPKGSFSTLEIQRTEQGDSAMYLCASSAWDREAFFGQGTRLTVV.

This chain joins TRBV5-1 and TRBJ2-1, with 11 bases identical to TRBD2. V shed 0 bases and J 4 bases; nucleotides not matched to a gene: 3. This CDR3 has 16 residues. Germline V gives CDR1 SGHRS, CDR2 YFSETQ. The DNA of the CDR3 is TGCGCCAGCAGCTTGGGAGTAGCGGGGGGGTACAATGAGCAGTTCTTC. It specifies CASSLGVAGGYNEQFF.

The chain couples TRBV2 to TRBJ2-5; D possibly uses TRBD1 or TRBD2 (5 bases each). The germline gives CDR1 SNHLY, CDR2 FYNNEI. The CDR3 spans 16 residues. Deletions cut 1 base from V and 7 bases from J, with 19 bases between. The CDR3 DNA reads as TGTGCCAGCAGTGAAGGGGGGTCGGGGTCCCTTAGGACCCAGTACTTC. It specifies CASSEGGSGSLRTQYF.

This sequence joins TRBV12-3 or TRBV12-4 and TRBJ1-2; 8 bases fit TRBD1. CDR3 length: 15 residues. Losses at the gene ends were 5 bases for V and 8 bases for J; bases not matched to a gene: 13. CDR3 amino acids: CASSRQNRGIGGYTF. CDR3 DNA: TGTGCCAGCAGTCGTCAGAACAGGGGGATCGGGGGCTACACCTTC.

The chain has TRBV7-2 and TRBJ2-7; D is perhaps TRBD1 (5 bases). Germline lookup yields CDR1 SGHTA and CDR2 FQGNSA. This CDR3 region has 14 residues. Between the trimmed V and J ends, which lost 1 base and 7 bases, there was a span of 14 bases. The CDR3 loop is CASSLGGPSSEQYF. For the CDR3, the DNA is TGTGCCAGCAGCTTAGGGGGCCCAAGCTCGGAGCAGTACTTC.

V gene TRBV7-8 combines with J gene TRBJ1-5; the D is unclear. This CDR3 comprises 15 residues. Germline V gives CDR1 SGHVS, CDR2 FQNEAQ. The V end lost 1 base, the J end lost 1 base, and 8 bases lay between the germline ends. The CDR3 sequence: CASSLVGRSNQPQHF. CDR3 DNA sequence: TGTGCCAGCAGCTTAGTGGGCAGAAGCAATCAGCCCCAGCATTTT.